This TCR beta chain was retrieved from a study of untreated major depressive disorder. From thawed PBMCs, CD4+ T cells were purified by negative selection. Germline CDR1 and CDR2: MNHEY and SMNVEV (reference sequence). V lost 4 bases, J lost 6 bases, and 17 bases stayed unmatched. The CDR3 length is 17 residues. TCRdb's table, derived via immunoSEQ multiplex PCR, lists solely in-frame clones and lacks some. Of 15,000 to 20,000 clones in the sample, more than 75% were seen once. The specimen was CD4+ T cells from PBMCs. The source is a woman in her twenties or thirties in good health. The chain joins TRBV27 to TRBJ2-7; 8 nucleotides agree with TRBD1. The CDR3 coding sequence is TGTGCCAGCAGTTCCACCTTTTCCGGAGACAGGGGCCCCGAGCAGTACTTC. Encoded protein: CASSSTFSGDRGPEQYF.